Presented here are 21 T cell receptor beta chains from one specimen sequenced in a study of glioma-infiltrating T cells. The iRepertoire nested amplicon-rescue multiplex PCR amplified TCR alpha and beta CDR3s from RNA. TCRdb re-called the multiplex PCR reads through MiXCR, storing one row per CDR3 protein. The sample carries about 130,000 distinct CDR3 sequences, 20% to 25% recorded once. The sequencing input was glioma tissue, nonneoplastic brain tissue, or PBMCs (not recorded which). These TCRs come from a human donor with low-grade glioma or glioblastoma, undergoing nonglioma brain surgery, or in good health (not recorded which).

This clonotype was observed many times. The chain carries TRBV6-1 and TRBJ2-5; TRBD2 might be the D (5 bases). The CDR3 length is 14 residues. The V gene's germline CDR1 is MNHNS and CDR2 SASEGT. V was clipped by 7 bases and J by 2 bases, with 14 bases between them. CDR3 bases: TGTGCCAGCACCAAACTCCGGACTCAAGAGACCCAGTACTTC. Protein: CASTKLRTQETQYF.

The chain combines TRBV12-3 or TRBV12-4 with TRBJ1-2; D uncertain. CDR3 length equals 14 residues. Trimming took off 3 bases at V and 7 bases at J, with 15 bases between the two ends. CDR3 loop: CASSFPRGRGGYTF. The CDR3 DNA follows: TGTGCCAGCAGTTTCCCGAGAGGGAGAGGTGGCTACACCTTC.

This chain uses TRBV5-1 with TRBJ2-2; TRBD1 matches at 8 bases. Germline trimming cut 5 bases from V and 1 base from J; bases unmatched to any gene: 4. This CDR3 is built from 15 residues. Germline assignment: CDR1 SGHRS and CDR2 YFSETQ. DNA of the CDR3: TGCGCCAGCAGGCCTACAGGGGGGAACACCGGGGAGCTGTTTTTT. Protein product: CASRPTGGNTGELFF.

The count of this clonotype is one. The junction shows a germline mismatch at one end, possibly a read error. V is TRBV5-5 and J is TRBJ2-3, with TRBD2 as a possible D gene (6 bases). Germline V CDR1 and CDR2: SGHKS, YYEKEE (reference sequence). CDR3 size: 14 residues. The DNA for the CDR3 is TGTTCCAGCAGCCCCCGGGAGACCACAGATACGCAGTATTTT. Protein: CSSSPRETTDTQYF.

This clonotype was detected many times. The V gene is TRBV6-1, the J gene TRBJ2-7; D not resolved. V was clipped by 1 base and J by 3 bases, with 13 bases between them. CDR3 length equals 15 residues. CDR1 MNHNS and CDR2 SASEGT come from the germline V gene. In DNA form, the CDR3 reads TGTGCCAGCAGTGAAGAGCAAAGGCCCTTCTACGAGCAGTACTTC. It translates to CASSEEQRPFYEQYF.

This clonotype came up a few times. This clone may be a read error of a much larger clone one base away. The CDR3 DNA follows: TGTGCCAGCAGCCCACGGGGGGGCGAGCAGTACTTC. Its protein is CASSPRGGEQYF. The chain has TRBV3-1 and TRBJ2-7; 8 bases are shared with TRBD2. Trimming cost V 4 bases and J 6 bases; bases outside gene matches: 2. This CDR3 has 12 residues. Looked up from germline, CDR1 is LGHDT and CDR2 is YNNKEL (reference sequence).

This clonotype was seen repeatedly, ten times or more. This chain connects TRBV15 to TRBJ1-2, with D hard to call. Trimming stripped 0 bases from V and 5 bases from J, with 13 bases between. The CDR3 loop spans 15 amino acids. Germline-derived CDR1 and CDR2 are LNHNV and YYDKDF (reference sequence). For the CDR3, the DNA is TGTGCCACCAGCAGAGATTTAACAGACTCTTATGGCTACACCTTC. It translates to CATSRDLTDSYGYTF.

Turning to this clonotype: This may come from a read error, since a much larger clone is one base off. The chain joins TRBV19 to TRBJ2-1; unclear D gene. Germline assignment: CDR1 LNHDA and CDR2 SQIVND (reference sequence). Between the trimmed V and J ends, which lost 7 bases and 2 bases, there was a span of 15 bases. CDR3 length: 15 residues. The CDR3 DNA reads TGTGCCAGTAATATTGCCGCGTCAACCTACAATGAGCAGTTCTTC. As protein: CASNIAASTYNEQFF.

The CDR3 region is CASSLSLQETQYF. The CDR3 DNA reads TGTGCCAGCAGCTTGAGCCTCCAAGAGACCCAGTACTTC. This rearrangement joins TRBV5-6 to TRBJ2-5; D is unclear. Germline CDR1 is SGHDT and CDR2 is YYEEEE. The CDR3 extends over 13 amino acids. Trimming left V 1 base short and J 1 base short, with 5 bases between.

This clonotype was recorded at least ten times. This rearrangement joins TRBV20-1 to TRBJ2-7, with 8 bases matching TRBD1. Germline values: CDR1 DFQATT, CDR2 SNEGSKA (reference sequence). The CDR3 contains 14 residues. Losses at the gene ends were 4 bases for V and 3 bases for J; bases not matched to a gene: 8. The CDR3 reads CSAIPGQAIYEQYF. The CDR3 nucleotides read TGCAGTGCTATACCGGGACAGGCGATCTACGAGCAGTACTTC.

Details on this clonotype: This could be a read error, since a much larger clone is one nucleotide away. The genes are TRBV19 and TRBJ2-3, with D possibly matching TRBD1 (5 bases). The DNA end favors TRBJ1-5, so the J call may be wrong. The germline V gene encodes CDR1 LNHDA and CDR2 SQIVND (reference sequence). This CDR3 is built from 14 residues. CDR3 residues: CASSAGGSSDTQHF. The CDR3, as DNA: TGTGCCAGTAGTGCCGGGGGGTCCTCAGATACGCAGCATTTT.

This clonotype was seen a few times. This chain uses TRBV4-2 with TRBJ1-2, with 7 bases fitting TRBD1. J gave up 2 bases and V 3 bases, and 3 bases lay outside the gene matches. The CDR3 consists of 14 residues. Germline values: CDR1 LGHNA, CDR2 YNFKEQ. CDR3 bases: TGTGCCAGCAGCCAGACGACAGGGAACTATGGCTACACCTTC. Amino acid sequence: CASSQTTGNYGYTF.

CDR3 protein: CASSPLGDSYTF. CDR3 in DNA: TGCGCCAGCAGCCCACTAGGGGATAGCTACACCTTC. The V and J genes are TRBV4-1 and TRBJ1-2; perhaps TRBD1 as D (5 bases). The CDR3 has 12 residues. Trimming removed 4 bases at V and 9 bases at J, with 12 bases between. Germline CDR1 is MGHRA and CDR2 is YSYEKL.

Worth noting for this clonotype: This may be a read error: a much more frequent sequence differs by one nucleotide. This CDR3 fails to terminate in the conserved phenylalanine or tryptophan, so it likely reflects a read error. V gene TRBV2 combines with J gene TRBJ2-1; 7 bases map to TRBD1. This CDR3 comprises 13 residues. Unmatched junction bases numbered 9, after V lost 6 bases and J lost 10 bases. Germline V CDR1 and CDR2: SNHLY, FYNNEI. The CDR3 protein is CASSITGAGEQFL. The CDR3 DNA follows: TGTGCCAGCAGCATAACAGGGGCAGGGGAGCAGTTCCTC.

At least ten counts were recorded for this clonotype. The genes are TRBV7-9 and TRBJ2-7, with unresolved D. The CDR3 is 11 amino acids. Germline V CDR1 and CDR2: SEHNR, FQNEAQ (reference sequence). V lost 5 bases and J lost 4, with 6 bases in between. The CDR3 protein is CASSPQYEQYF. The CDR3 DNA is TGTGCCAGCAGCCCTCAATACGAGCAGTACTTC.

Ten or more counts support this clonotype. The CDR3 DNA reads as TGTGCCAGCAGGAGACAGGGTCGGCGTGAGCAGTTCTTC. Its translation is CASRRQGRREQFF. The chain employs TRBV6-1 and TRBJ2-1; 7 bases line up with TRBD1. After removal of 6 bases from V and 9 bases from J, the junction contained 8 bases not matched to a gene. The CDR3 sequence is 13 residues long. Germline lookup yields CDR1 MNHNS and CDR2 SASEGT.

In regard to this clonotype: A read error may explain this, as a much larger clone is one base away. The chain is built from TRBV19 and TRBJ1-5, with 7 bases lining up with TRBD1. Germline V gene lookup returns CDR1 LNHDA and CDR2 SQIVND (reference sequence). The CDR3 consists of 13 residues. The CDR3 region is CASKGQGDQHQHF. The CDR3 region has the DNA TGTGCCAGTAAAGGCCAGGGGGATCAGCACCAGCATTTT.

This clonotype was seen a handful of times. V usage is TRBV5-1 and J usage is TRBJ2-3; TRBD2 matches at 11 bases. The CDR3 sequence is 17 residues long. The trim removed 4 bases at V and 6 bases at J, leaving 13 bases unmatched. In germline, CDR1 is SGHRS, CDR2 YFSETQ. CDR3 DNA sequence: TGCGCCAGCAGCCGACAGACTAGCGGGGATGGGGCGGATACGCAGTATTTT. Translated, it gives CASSRQTSGDGADTQYF.

The sample holds many counts of this clonotype. The genes are TRBV7-2 and TRBJ2-4; 7 nucleotides line up with TRBD1. The CDR3 loop spans 13 amino acids. The germline gives CDR1 SGHTA, CDR2 FQGNSA. Trimming took 3 bases from V and 13 from J; bases not matched to a gene: 9. The CDR3 region has the DNA TGTGCCAGCAGCTTTAATCGCCGGGACAGCCAGTACTTC. This codes for CASSFNRRDSQYF.

Note on this clonotype: A much more abundant neighbour one base away suggests this may be a read error. CDR3 in amino acids: CASSPSMYQPQHF. Here the CDR3 DNA reads TGTGCCAGCTCACCCTCCATGTATCAGCCCCAGCATTTT. The chain combines TRBV18 with TRBJ1-5; D is undetermined. With 3 bases removed from V and 5 bases from J, the gap between germline ends came to 8 bases. This CDR3 has 13 residues. Germline-derived CDR1 and CDR2 are KGHSH and LQKENI. The variable domain in full, with the rest retrieved from reference TRBV18 and TRBJ1-5, is NAGVMQNPRHLVRRRGQEARLRCSPMKGHSHVYWYRQLPEEGLKFMVYLQKENIIDESGMPKERFSAEFPKEGPSILRIQQVVRGDSAAYFCASSPSMYQPQHFGDGTRLSIL.

This clonotype came up a few times. The V call is TRBV29-1, the J call TRBJ2-1; 11 bases are a match to TRBD2. V dropped 7 bases and J dropped 0; count of bases not matched to a gene: 20. CDR1 is SQVTM and CDR2 is ANQGSEA in the germline V gene. The CDR3 is 20 amino acids. CDR3 loop: CSARMFGTSGHPSSYNEQFF. CDR3 in DNA: TGCAGCGCCCGAATGTTCGGGACTAGCGGCCACCCTAGCTCCTACAATGAGCAGTTCTTC.